The 16 T cell receptor beta chains listed next were all sequenced from one sample in a study of cytomegalovirus exposure and HLA in healthy donors. With 60 Vbeta and 13 Jbeta primers, the PCR was carried out. Libraries were prepared by immunoSEQ multiplex PCR; TCRdb keeps only in-frame clonotypes and omits some of them. The sample yields about 210,000 clones, about four fifths seen once. Sequencing used PBMCs. The source of these receptors is a man aged 30 to 45 in good health and CMV-seronegative.

The V call is TRBV28, the J call TRBJ1-4; D is unclear. V gave up 5 bases and J gave up 4 bases, with 8 bases separating them. This CDR3 spans 13 amino acids. CDR1 MDHEN and CDR2 SYDVKM come from the germline V gene. For the CDR3, the DNA is TGTGCCAGCAGTGGAGAACTTAATGAAAAACTGTTTTTT. Translation: CASSGELNEKLFF.

The V gene is TRBV6-1, the J gene TRBJ2-1, with 10 bases lining up with TRBD2. The junction had 7 bases not matched to a gene; V was cut back by 4 bases and J by 7 bases. The V gene's germline CDR1 is MNHNS and CDR2 SASEGT. This CDR3 comprises 15 residues. CDR3: CASSASGGVANEQFF. The CDR3 DNA reads TGTGCCAGCAGTGCCAGCGGGGGGGTGGCAAATGAGCAGTTCTTC.

The V gene is TRBV7-2, the J gene TRBJ2-7; D uncertain. This CDR3 region has 14 residues. The V end was cut by 1 base, the J end by 0 bases, with 7 bases between. Looked up from germline, CDR1 is SGHTA and CDR2 is FQGNSA. The CDR3 DNA is TGTGCCAGCAGCTTAGGGCAGTCCTCCTACGAGCAGTACTTC. It yields the protein CASSLGQSSYEQYF.

This chain connects TRBV2 to TRBJ2-5, with D perhaps matching TRBD2 (5 bases). The J call may be incorrect, as the DNA end agrees better with TRBJ2-7. Germline CDR1 is SNHLY and CDR2 is FYNNEI. The CDR3 runs to 13 residues. CDR3 sequence: CASSGGYSYEQYF. The CDR3, as DNA: TGTGCCAGCAGTGGCGGGTACTCCTACGAGCAGTACTTC.

The chain joins TRBV11-1 to TRBJ2-3; perhaps TRBD1 as D (6 bases). Trimming removed 5 bases at V and 4 bases at J, with 13 bases between. CDR3 length: 14 residues. Per the germline V gene, CDR1 is SGHAT and CDR2 is FQDESV (reference sequence). The CDR3 sequence: CASSHREIADTQYF. CDR3 nucleotides: TGTGCCAGCAGCCACAGGGAAATAGCAGATACGCAGTATTTT.

This sequence joins TRBV5-1 and TRBJ2-3, with D uncertain. Between the trimmed V and J ends, which lost 0 bases and 0 bases, there was a span of 11 bases. The CDR3 covers 16 residues. Germline lookup yields CDR1 SGHRS and CDR2 YFSETQ. CDR3 loop: CASSLDLAGSTDTQYF. CDR3 in DNA: TGCGCCAGCAGCTTGGATTTGGCCGGGAGCACAGATACGCAGTATTTT.

The chain uses TRBV28 and TRBJ1-1; D remains unclear. V lost 6 bases to trimming and J lost 5 bases, with 10 bases between them. This CDR3 region has 12 residues. Germline-derived CDR1 and CDR2 are MDHEN and SYDVKM. CDR3 amino acids: CASSPWETEAFF. CDR3 coding DNA: TGTGCCAGCAGCCCCTGGGAGACTGAAGCTTTCTTT.

The rearrangement uses TRBV29-1 and TRBJ2-7; TRBD2 matches at 10 bases. V gave up 4 bases and J gave up 2 bases; unmatched junction bases: 5. Germline V gene sequence: CDR1 SQVTM, CDR2 ANQGSEA. The CDR3 runs 14 residues. The CDR3 sequence is CSVGVAGGPYEQYF. In nucleotides, the CDR3 is TGCAGCGTTGGGGTAGCGGGGGGTCCCTACGAGCAGTACTTC.

Here the CDR3 reads CASSVSGGAYEQYF. In DNA form, the CDR3 reads TGTGCCAGCAGTGTGAGCGGGGGGGCCTACGAGCAGTACTTC. V and J are TRBV2 and TRBJ2-7, with 10 bases lining up with TRBD2. From germline, CDR1 is SNHLY and CDR2 FYNNEI. V dropped 4 bases and J dropped 2; count of bases not matched to a gene: 2. This CDR3 is built from 14 residues.

The rearrangement links TRBV28 to TRBJ2-4; D might be TRBD2 (5 bases). Germline V gene lookup returns CDR1 MDHEN and CDR2 SYDVKM. This CDR3 comprises 19 residues. V was shortened by 3 bases and J by 1 base, with 22 bases between the two germline ends. The DNA of the CDR3 is TGTGCCAGCAGTTTGCAACCTTCTCGCAGCGGCGGGGCCAAAAACATTCAGTACTTC. Amino acids: CASSLQPSRSGGAKNIQYF.

The chain couples TRBV10-3 to TRBJ1-1; no reliable D call. CDR3 length equals 15 residues. V was pared by 3 bases and J by 2 bases, with 13 bases between. CDR1 is ENHRY, CDR2 SYGVKD, per germline. The CDR3 DNA follows: TGTGCCATCAGTGACCCCCCAGGCCCCAACACTGAAGCTTTCTTT. It yields the protein CAISDPPGPNTEAFF.

The V call is TRBV5-1, the J call TRBJ2-4, with 11 bases fitting TRBD2. In germline, CDR1 is SGHRS, CDR2 YFSETQ. V lost 6 bases, J lost 9 bases, and 14 bases stayed unmatched. The CDR3 has 16 amino acids. The CDR3 DNA follows: TGCGCCAGCACCTCCGGACTAGCGGGCGCTGGTCGCATTCAGTACTTC. Its translation: CASTSGLAGAGRIQYF.

The rearrangement uses TRBV5-6 and TRBJ1-6, with TRBD1 as a possible D gene (6 bases). CDR1 and CDR2 from the germline V gene are SGHDT and YYEEEE. This CDR3 region has 15 residues. The germline V and J ends were trimmed by 4 bases and 7 bases, with 15 bases remaining between them. CDR3 coding DNA: TGTGCCAGCAGCCCCGTTGGACAGATGAATTCACCCCTCCACTTT. Translation gives CASSPVGQMNSPLHF.

This clone appeared once. The chain links TRBV28 to TRBJ1-3, with TRBD1 as a possible D gene (5 bases). Per germline, CDR1 MDHEN and CDR2 SYDVKM. V lost 7 bases, J lost 4 bases, and 14 bases lay in between. This CDR3 contains 14 residues. For the CDR3, the DNA is TGTGCCAGCACCTGGGGTGGGGGGGGAAACACCATATATTTT. Translating gives CASTWGGGGNTIYF.

Comments on this clone: Other DNA sequences of this sample code for an identical CDR3. The chain recombines TRBV19 with TRBJ1-4, with a possible D match to TRBD1 (5 bases). Trimming removed 5 bases from V and 3 bases from J, with 10 bases in between. The CDR3 totals 14 residues. Germline V CDR1 and CDR2: LNHDA, SQIVND (reference sequence). The CDR3 nucleotides are TGTGCCAGTAGTGTGGGGCAGGCTAATGAAAAACTGTTTTTT. Its protein product is CASSVGQANEKLFF.

This clone was picked up one time. The chain couples TRBV7-8 to TRBJ2-1; TRBD1 is a possible D gene (5 bases). Germline V gene lookup returns CDR1 SGHVS and CDR2 FQNEAQ. V lost 5 bases to trimming and J lost 1 base, with 18 bases between them. CDR3 length equals 17 residues. Here the CDR3 reads CASSLGQGRKSYNEQFF. DNA for the CDR3: TGTGCCAGCAGCCTAGGCCAGGGAAGGAAATCCTACAATGAGCAGTTCTTC.